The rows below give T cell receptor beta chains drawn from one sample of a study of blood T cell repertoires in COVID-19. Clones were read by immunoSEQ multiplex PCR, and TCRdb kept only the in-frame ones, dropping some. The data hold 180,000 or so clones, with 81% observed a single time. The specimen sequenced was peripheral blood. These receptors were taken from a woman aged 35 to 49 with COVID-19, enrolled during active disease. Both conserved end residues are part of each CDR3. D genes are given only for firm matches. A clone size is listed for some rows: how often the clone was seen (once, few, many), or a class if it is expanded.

CDR3nt: TGTGCCAGCAGTGAAATAGGAGCGGGAGCTGTCCACGAGCAGTACTTC
CDR3aa: CASSEIGAGAVHEQYF
j_gene: TRBJ2-7
abundance: NA
d_gene: TRBD2
v_gene: TRBV2
len: 16

CDR3nt: TGTGCCAGCAGCCTTCAATGGTCTAGCTACAATGAGCAGTTCTTC
CDR3aa: CASSLQWSSYNEQFF
j_gene: TRBJ2-1
abundance: NA
d_gene: NA
v_gene: TRBV6-5
len: 15

CDR3nt: TGTGCCACCAGTGATCCGGGACAGGGCAATCGGCCCCAGCATTTT
CDR3aa: CATSDPGQGNRPQHF
j_gene: TRBJ1-5
abundance: NA
d_gene: TRBD1
v_gene: TRBV24-1
len: 15

CDR3nt: TGTGCCACCGGGGACAGCCTCACAGATACGCAGTATTTT
CDR3aa: CATGDSLTDTQYF
j_gene: TRBJ2-3
abundance: NA
d_gene: TRBD1
v_gene: TRBV10-3
len: 13

CDR3nt: TGTGCCAGCAGCTCAGCGGGAGGGCCGGAGACCCAGTACTTC
CDR3aa: CASSSAGGPETQYF
j_gene: TRBJ2-5
abundance: NA
d_gene: TRBD2
v_gene: TRBV7-3
len: 14

CDR3nt: TGTGCCAGCAGCCAAGAAACGGGACAAGAGGGAGAGACCCAGTACTTC
CDR3aa: CASSQETGQEGETQYF
j_gene: TRBJ2-5
abundance: NA
d_gene: NA
v_gene: TRBV4-2
len: 16

CDR3nt: TGTGCCAGCAGCTCGGCTACAGGGGGCGCTGGGGCCAACGTCCTGACTTTC
CDR3aa: CASSSATGGAGANVLTF
j_gene: TRBJ2-6
abundance: NA
d_gene: TRBD1
v_gene: TRBV7-3
len: 17

CDR3nt: TGTGCCAGCAGCCAGCGGGGGGCCCTTAATGAGCAGTTCTTC
CDR3aa: CASSQRGALNEQFF
j_gene: TRBJ2-1
abundance: NA
d_gene: TRBD2
v_gene: TRBV6-5
len: 14

CDR3nt: TGTGCCAGCACAGACAGAGCTAACTATGGCTACACCTTC
CDR3aa: CASTDRANYGYTF
j_gene: TRBJ1-2
abundance: NA
d_gene: NA
v_gene: TRBV6-6
len: 13

CDR3nt: TGTGCCAGCAGCTTCGACAGGTACAATGAGCAGTTCTTC
CDR3aa: CASSFDRYNEQFF
j_gene: TRBJ2-1
abundance: NA
d_gene: NA
v_gene: TRBV11-2
len: 13

CDR3nt: TGTGCCAGCAGCCCGGACAGTAACCAAGAGACCCAGTACTTC
CDR3aa: CASSPDSNQETQYF
j_gene: TRBJ2-5
abundance: NA
d_gene: NA
v_gene: TRBV5-4
len: 14

CDR3nt: TGTGCCAGCAGATCCCAAGCCCTTTCCTACGAGCAGTACTTC
CDR3aa: CASRSQALSYEQYF
j_gene: TRBJ2-7
abundance: few
d_gene: NA
v_gene: TRBV2
len: 14

CDR3nt: TGTGCCAGCAGCTTAGGGTTCCTAGCGGGTGGTTACAATGAGCAGTTCTTC
CDR3aa: CASSLGFLAGGYNEQFF
j_gene: TRBJ2-1
abundance: NA
d_gene: TRBD2
v_gene: TRBV11-3
len: 17

CDR3nt: TGTGCCAGCAGCAAGGACAGAACTTCCTACAATGAGCAGTTCTTC
CDR3aa: CASSKDRTSYNEQFF
j_gene: TRBJ2-1
abundance: once
d_gene: NA
v_gene: TRBV7-2
len: 15

CDR3nt: TGTGCCAGCAGCAGGGGGCGTGAGCAGTTCTTC
CDR3aa: CASSRGREQFF
j_gene: TRBJ2-1
abundance: many
d_gene: TRBD1
v_gene: TRBV12-3/TRBV12-4
len: 11

CDR3nt: TGTGCCTGGAGTGTAGCGGATGAGCAGTTCTTC
CDR3aa: CAWSVADEQFF
j_gene: TRBJ2-1
abundance: NA
d_gene: NA
v_gene: TRBV30
len: 11

CDR3nt: TGTGCCAGCCGCCAGGGGTTGGATGGCTACACCTTC
CDR3aa: CASRQGLDGYTF
j_gene: TRBJ1-2
abundance: NA
d_gene: NA
v_gene: TRBV27
len: 12

CDR3nt: TGTGCCTGTCCGGGACAGGGATGGAATGAGCAGTTCTTC
CDR3aa: CACPGQGWNEQFF
j_gene: TRBJ2-1
abundance: NA
d_gene: TRBD1
v_gene: TRBV30
len: 13

CDR3nt: TGTGCCAGCAGGCCAGACAGGGTTAAGGCCTACGAGCAGTACTTC
CDR3aa: CASRPDRVKAYEQYF
j_gene: TRBJ2-7
abundance: few
d_gene: TRBD1
v_gene: TRBV28
len: 15

CDR3nt: TGTGCCAGCAGCCCCCTGGGGACTAGCCGGACCGGGGAGCTGTTTTTT
CDR3aa: CASSPLGTSRTGELFF
j_gene: TRBJ2-2
abundance: NA
d_gene: TRBD2
v_gene: TRBV7-8
len: 16

CDR3nt: TGTGCCAGCAGTTGGACCACTAGCGGGAGAACGGGGGAGCAGTTCTTC
CDR3aa: CASSWTTSGRTGEQFF
j_gene: TRBJ2-1
abundance: NA
d_gene: TRBD2
v_gene: TRBV27
len: 16

CDR3nt: TGTGCCAGCAGACCGGGGATATTTGAGCCCCAGCATTTT
CDR3aa: CASRPGIFEPQHF
j_gene: TRBJ1-5
abundance: NA
d_gene: NA
v_gene: TRBV28
len: 13

CDR3nt: TGTGCCAGTATCAAGACAGGTAGCAATCAGCCCCAGCATTTT
CDR3aa: CASIKTGSNQPQHF
j_gene: TRBJ1-5
abundance: few
d_gene: NA
v_gene: TRBV19
len: 14

CDR3nt: TGTGCCAGCAGCCAAGATACCGGGACAGGGGGCGGAAAACTGTTTTTT
CDR3aa: CASSQDTGTGGGKLFF
j_gene: TRBJ1-4
abundance: NA
d_gene: TRBD1
v_gene: TRBV3-1/TRBV3-2
len: 16

CDR3nt: TGTGCCAGTGGTGCAGGGCAATATTCACCCCTCCACTTT
CDR3aa: CASGAGQYSPLHF
j_gene: TRBJ1-6
abundance: NA
d_gene: NA
v_gene: TRBV2
len: 13

CDR3nt: TGTGCCAGCAGCCGGGACAGGGTTAATTCACCCCTCCACTTT
CDR3aa: CASSRDRVNSPLHF
j_gene: TRBJ1-6
abundance: NA
d_gene: TRBD1
v_gene: TRBV14
len: 14

CDR3nt: TGTGCCAGCAGCCGTAGCGGCTACGAGCAGTACTTC
CDR3aa: CASSRSGYEQYF
j_gene: TRBJ2-7
abundance: few
d_gene: NA
v_gene: TRBV11-2
len: 12

CDR3nt: TGTGCCAGCAGCCCCGGGACAGGGCGAGTCAATGAGCAGTTCTTC
CDR3aa: CASSPGTGRVNEQFF
j_gene: TRBJ2-1
abundance: NA
d_gene: TRBD1
v_gene: TRBV11-3
len: 15

CDR3nt: TGTGCCACCAGCAGGAGGCAACAGGGTTTTGGGTCCTACGAGCAGTACTTC
CDR3aa: CATSRRQQGFGSYEQYF
j_gene: TRBJ2-7
abundance: NA
d_gene: NA
v_gene: TRBV15
len: 17

CDR3nt: TGTGCCAGCAGCTTCGAGCGCACAGATACGCAGTATTTT
CDR3aa: CASSFERTDTQYF
j_gene: TRBJ2-3
abundance: NA
d_gene: NA
v_gene: TRBV11-2
len: 13

CDR3nt: TGTGCCAGCTCACCATCCGGACAGGGCGGGGAAAAACTGTTTTTT
CDR3aa: CASSPSGQGGEKLFF
j_gene: TRBJ1-4
abundance: NA
d_gene: TRBD1
v_gene: TRBV18
len: 15

CDR3nt: TGTGCCAGCAGTGGGTCGTACCTCGGTGGTGAGCAGTTCTTC
CDR3aa: CASSGSYLGGEQFF
j_gene: TRBJ2-1
abundance: NA
d_gene: NA
v_gene: TRBV2
len: 14

CDR3nt: TGTGCCAGCACCTTAGGATTGCGGGAGACCCAGTACTTC
CDR3aa: CASTLGLRETQYF
j_gene: TRBJ2-5
abundance: NA
d_gene: NA
v_gene: TRBV11-1
len: 13

CDR3nt: TGTGCCAGCAGCTTGTCGAGCGGGGGGGTCAATGAGCAGTTCTTC
CDR3aa: CASSLSSGGVNEQFF
j_gene: TRBJ2-1
abundance: NA
d_gene: TRBD2
v_gene: TRBV5-4
len: 15

CDR3nt: TGTGCCAGCAGCCGAGTTATCCAGGGGGGGAACACTGAAGCTTTCTTT
CDR3aa: CASSRVIQGGNTEAFF
j_gene: TRBJ1-1
abundance: once
d_gene: TRBD1
v_gene: TRBV7-6
len: 16

CDR3nt: TGTGCCACCAGTGATTTTACAGGGACGGAGTACGAGCAGTACTTC
CDR3aa: CATSDFTGTEYEQYF
j_gene: TRBJ2-7
abundance: NA
d_gene: NA
v_gene: TRBV24-1
len: 15

CDR3nt: TGTGCCAGCAGCTTAGATCCCACAGGGTTCAATGAGCAGTTCTTC
CDR3aa: CASSLDPTGFNEQFF
j_gene: TRBJ2-1
abundance: NA
d_gene: NA
v_gene: TRBV11-2
len: 15

CDR3nt: TGCAGCGTTGAAACGGGACTAGAGGTCACAGATACGCAGTATTTT
CDR3aa: CSVETGLEVTDTQYF
j_gene: TRBJ2-3
abundance: NA
d_gene: TRBD2
v_gene: TRBV29-1
len: 15

CDR3nt: TGCAGTGCTAGTAGGACAGGTGTCCAAGAGACCCAGTACTTC
CDR3aa: CSASRTGVQETQYF
j_gene: TRBJ2-5
abundance: NA
d_gene: TRBD1
v_gene: TRBV20-1
len: 14

CDR3nt: TGTGCCAGCAGCAGGACAGCGCAAGCTTTCTTT
CDR3aa: CASSRTAQAFF
j_gene: TRBJ1-1
abundance: few
d_gene: NA
v_gene: TRBV6-5
len: 11

CDR3nt: TGTGCCAGCAGCCAAGGGACTAGCGGGGGAGAGCAGTTCTTC
CDR3aa: CASSQGTSGGEQFF
j_gene: TRBJ2-1
abundance: NA
d_gene: TRBD2
v_gene: TRBV11-3
len: 14

CDR3nt: TGTGCCAGCAGCCCGGAATCCGGGACAGGGGACAGCTCCTATAATTCACCCCTCCACTTT
CDR3aa: CASSPESGTGDSSYNSPLHF
j_gene: TRBJ1-6
abundance: NA
d_gene: NA
v_gene: TRBV21-1
len: 20

CDR3nt: TGTGCCAGCAGCGTAGCGGGACAGGGTGTGGCTGGCACTGAAGCTTTCTTT
CDR3aa: CASSVAGQGVAGTEAFF
j_gene: TRBJ1-1
abundance: NA
d_gene: TRBD1
v_gene: TRBV9
len: 17

CDR3nt: TGCGCCAGCAGACTTACGGGACTAGCGGTTGGCACAGATACGCAGTATTTT
CDR3aa: CASRLTGLAVGTDTQYF
j_gene: TRBJ2-3
abundance: NA
d_gene: TRBD2
v_gene: TRBV4-1
len: 17

CDR3nt: TGTGCCAGCAGTGAAGCCGGGAACCTAGCGGGGGCCACAGATACGCAGTATTTT
CDR3aa: CASSEAGNLAGATDTQYF
j_gene: TRBJ2-3
abundance: NA
d_gene: TRBD2
v_gene: TRBV6-1
len: 18

CDR3nt: TGTGCCTGGAGTGGGGCAGGGGGCTATAGCAATCAGCCCCAGCATTTT
CDR3aa: CAWSGAGGYSNQPQHF
j_gene: TRBJ1-5
abundance: NA
d_gene: TRBD1
v_gene: TRBV30
len: 16

CDR3nt: TGTGCCAGCAGGCGGGGGGCTTCCTACAATGAGCAGTTCTTC
CDR3aa: CASRRGASYNEQFF
j_gene: TRBJ2-1
abundance: NA
d_gene: TRBD2
v_gene: TRBV3-1/TRBV3-2
len: 14

CDR3nt: TGCGCCAGCAGTGGACCAACTAAGGGGGCTAGCTCCTACGAGCAGTACTTC
CDR3aa: CASSGPTKGASSYEQYF
j_gene: TRBJ2-7
abundance: few
d_gene: TRBD1
v_gene: TRBV10-2
len: 17

CDR3nt: TGTGCCAGCAGCTTGGCGGGGGGGCCGGATAACATTCAGTACTTC
CDR3aa: CASSLAGGPDNIQYF
j_gene: TRBJ2-4
abundance: NA
d_gene: TRBD2
v_gene: TRBV5-4
len: 15

CDR3nt: TGTGCCAGCAGCCGAGACAGGGCCGGTTATGAAAAACTGTTTTTT
CDR3aa: CASSRDRAGYEKLFF
j_gene: TRBJ1-4
abundance: NA
d_gene: TRBD1
v_gene: TRBV4-2
len: 15

CDR3nt: TGTGCCAGCAGCTTAAAGGTGGGGCGGTACAATGAGCAGTTCTTC
CDR3aa: CASSLKVGRYNEQFF
j_gene: TRBJ2-1
abundance: NA
d_gene: NA
v_gene: TRBV7-3
len: 15

CDR3nt: TGCGCCAGCAGCGATTACTTTTCTAGCGGGACTACAGATACGCAGTATTTT
CDR3aa: CASSDYFSSGTTDTQYF
j_gene: TRBJ2-3
abundance: few
d_gene: TRBD2
v_gene: TRBV5-1
len: 17

CDR3nt: TGTGCTAGCAGCAGTAGCGGGAGTGGCGAGCAGTACTTC
CDR3aa: CASSSSGSGEQYF
j_gene: TRBJ2-7
abundance: NA
d_gene: TRBD2
v_gene: TRBV7-7
len: 13

CDR3nt: TGTGCCAGCAGCGTCGGACAGGGCTACACCTTC
CDR3aa: CASSVGQGYTF
j_gene: TRBJ1-2
abundance: NA
d_gene: NA
v_gene: TRBV5-6
len: 11

CDR3nt: TGTGCCAGCAACAAGACGGCGGGGAGCTCCTACAATGAGCAGTTCTTC
CDR3aa: CASNKTAGSSYNEQFF
j_gene: TRBJ2-1
abundance: few
d_gene: NA
v_gene: TRBV6-4
len: 16

CDR3nt: TGTGCCAGCAGCTTGGATAGGAACACCGGGGAGCTGTTTTTT
CDR3aa: CASSLDRNTGELFF
j_gene: TRBJ2-2
abundance: NA
d_gene: NA
v_gene: TRBV5-6
len: 14

CDR3nt: TGCGCCAGCAGTGAATTGGGAAACAGGGGGAACACTGAAGCTTTCTTT
CDR3aa: CASSELGNRGNTEAFF
j_gene: TRBJ1-1
abundance: NA
d_gene: TRBD1
v_gene: TRBV10-2
len: 16